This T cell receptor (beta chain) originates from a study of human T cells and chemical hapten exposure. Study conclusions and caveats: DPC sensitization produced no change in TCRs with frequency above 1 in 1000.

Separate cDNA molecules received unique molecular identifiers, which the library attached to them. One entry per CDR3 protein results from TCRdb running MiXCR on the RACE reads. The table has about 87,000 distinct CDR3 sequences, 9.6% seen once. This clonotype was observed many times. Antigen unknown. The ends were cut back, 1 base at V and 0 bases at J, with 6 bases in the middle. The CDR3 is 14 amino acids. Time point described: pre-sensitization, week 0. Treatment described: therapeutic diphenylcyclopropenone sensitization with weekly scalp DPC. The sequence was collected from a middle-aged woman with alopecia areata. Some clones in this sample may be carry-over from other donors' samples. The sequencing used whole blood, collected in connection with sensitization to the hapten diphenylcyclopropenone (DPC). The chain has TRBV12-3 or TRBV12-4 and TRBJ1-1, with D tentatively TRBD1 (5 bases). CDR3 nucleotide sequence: TGTGCCAGCAGTTTAGAGGGGATGAACACTGAAGCTTTCTTT. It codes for CASSLEGMNTEAFF.